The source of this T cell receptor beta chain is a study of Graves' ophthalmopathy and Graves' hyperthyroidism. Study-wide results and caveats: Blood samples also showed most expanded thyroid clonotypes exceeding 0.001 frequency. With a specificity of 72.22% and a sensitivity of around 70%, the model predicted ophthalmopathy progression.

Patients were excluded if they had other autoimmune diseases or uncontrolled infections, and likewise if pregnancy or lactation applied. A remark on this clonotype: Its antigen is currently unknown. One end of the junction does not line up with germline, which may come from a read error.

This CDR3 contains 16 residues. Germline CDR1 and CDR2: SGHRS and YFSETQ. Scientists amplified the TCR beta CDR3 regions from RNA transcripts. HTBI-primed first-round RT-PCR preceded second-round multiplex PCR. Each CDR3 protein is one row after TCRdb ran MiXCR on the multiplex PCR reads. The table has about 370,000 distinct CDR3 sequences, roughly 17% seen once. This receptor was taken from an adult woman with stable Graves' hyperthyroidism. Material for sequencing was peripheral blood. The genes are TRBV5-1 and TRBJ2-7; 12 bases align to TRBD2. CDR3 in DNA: TGCGCCAGCAGCTTGGCCTCGACTAGCGGGAGCTACGAGCAGCACTTC. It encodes CASSLASTSGSYEQHF. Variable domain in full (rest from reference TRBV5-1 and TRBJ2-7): KAGVTQTPRYLIKTRGQQVTLSCSPISGHRSVSWYQQTPGQGLQFLFEYFSETQRNKGNFPGRFSGRQFSNSRSEMNVSTLELGDSALYLCASSLASTSGSYEQHFGPGTRLTVT.